The 10 T cell receptor beta chains reported below all come from one sample, sequenced in a study of PD-L1 blockade in urothelial cancer. Sequencing was performed with immunoSEQ multiplex PCR; in TCRdb, only in-frame clones are kept and a portion is missing. The table has about 43,000 clones, around 82% seen once; the top ten hold around 15%. The time point is: pretreatment peripheral blood. Sample: PBMCs, taken around atezolizumab (anti-PD-L1) treatment. The receptor set was obtained from a man aged 55 to 70 with urothelial cancer.

There are a few counts of this clone. The V call is TRBV6-1, the J call TRBJ1-1; 8 positions match TRBD1. The CDR3 loop spans 13 amino acids. Per germline, CDR1 MNHNS and CDR2 SASEGT. The J segment lost 3 bases and the V segment lost 3 bases, leaving 0 bases of the junction unmatched. CDR3 in amino acids: CASSEDRDTEAFF. For the CDR3, the DNA is TGTGCCAGCAGTGAGGACAGGGACACTGAAGCTTTCTTT.

This clone appeared once. The chain recombines TRBV5-4 with TRBJ2-2, with TRBD1 matching 7 bases. Germline loops: CDR1 SGHNT, CDR2 YYREEE (reference sequence). The CDR3 runs 17 residues. Trimming took 1 base from V and 5 from J; bases not matched to a gene: 11. The CDR3 reads CASSLPRTGGGTGELFF. The CDR3, as DNA: TGTGCCAGCAGCTTGCCCAGGACAGGCGGCGGTACCGGGGAGCTGTTTTTT. The whole variable domain, remainder taken from reference TRBV5-4 and TRBJ2-2, is ETGVTQSPTHLIKTRGQQVTLRCSSQSGHNTVSWYQQALGQGPQFIFQYYREEENGRGNFPPRFSGLQFPNYSSELNVNALELDDSALYLCASSLPRTGGGTGELFFGEGSRLTVL.

V is TRBV7-9 and J is TRBJ1-2, with a tentative D call TRBD1 (6 bases). Germline-derived CDR1 and CDR2 are SEHNR and FQNEAQ (reference sequence). Trimming stripped 5 bases from V and 6 bases from J, with 10 bases between. The CDR3 contains 12 residues. The CDR3 coding sequence is TGTGCCAGCAGCGGGCAGGGGAATGGCTACACCTTC. Its translation is CASSGQGNGYTF.

The V gene is TRBV28, the J gene TRBJ2-7, with D unresolved. Between the trimmed V and J ends, which lost 2 bases and 6 bases, there was a span of 11 bases. The CDR3 is made up of 13 amino acids. Per germline, CDR1 MDHEN and CDR2 SYDVKM. This CDR3 is CASSLLPRGEQYF. CDR3 nucleotides: TGTGCCAGCAGTTTACTCCCCCGCGGCGAGCAGTACTTC.

This chain links TRBV27 with TRBJ1-5, with a weak D call TRBD1 (5 bases). This CDR3 is built from 13 residues. The germline gives CDR1 MNHEY, CDR2 SMNVEV (reference sequence). V gave up 6 bases and J gave up 1 base, with 7 bases separating them. The CDR3 is CASSDSSNQPQHF. For the CDR3, the DNA is TGTGCCAGCAGCGACAGCAGCAATCAGCCCCAGCATTTT.

The V gene is TRBV5-1, the J gene TRBJ1-2, with D hard to call. Germline-derived CDR1 and CDR2 are SGHRS and YFSETQ. The CDR3 consists of 13 residues. V shed 0 bases and J shed 4 bases, with 7 bases lying between them. The CDR3 is CASSLDGTYGYTF. For the CDR3, the DNA is TGCGCCAGCAGCTTGGACGGTACCTATGGCTACACCTTC.

V usage is TRBV14 and J usage is TRBJ2-3; 8 nucleotides line up with TRBD1. CDR3 length: 15 amino acids. Germline CDR1 reads SGHDN; CDR2 reads FVKESK. Trimming at V came to 4 bases and at J to 4 bases, leaving 7 bases not matched to a gene. CDR3 DNA sequence: TGTGCCAGCAGCCGACAGGGGATTAGCGCAGATACGCAGTATTTT. It codes for CASSRQGISADTQYF.

The CDR3 loop is CASSSLGGEQFF. CDR3 in DNA: TGTGCCAGCAGCTCCCTCGGTGGTGAGCAGTTCTTC. The chain combines TRBV27 with TRBJ2-1; D not certain. V gave up 6 bases and J gave up 9 bases, with 12 bases separating them. CDR3 length: 12 residues. CDR1 MNHEY and CDR2 SMNVEV come from the germline V gene (reference sequence).

The chain joins TRBV28 to TRBJ1-2; D unresolved. V lost 6 bases, J lost 3 bases, and 11 bases lay in between. CDR1 is MDHEN and CDR2 is SYDVKM in the germline V gene. This CDR3 comprises 13 residues. CDR3 protein: CASSITPDYGYTF. Here the CDR3 DNA reads TGTGCCAGCAGCATAACACCCGACTATGGCTACACCTTC.

The chain is built from TRBV15 and TRBJ1-2; D perhaps matches TRBD1 (5 bases). Germline assignment: CDR1 LNHNV and CDR2 YYDKDF (reference sequence). Trimming cost V 5 bases and J 5 bases, with 15 bases left between them. This CDR3 has 14 amino acids. The CDR3 nucleotides read TGTGCCACCAGCCTGGGCCGGGGGGAGTATGGCTACACCTTC. This gives the protein CATSLGRGEYGYTF.